Below, 4 T cell receptor beta chains from the same sample are listed, as sequenced in a study of control samples from healthy donors and cancer patients. TCRdb keeps only in-frame clones here, not all; method: immunoSEQ multiplex PCR. The sample has roughly 370,000 clones; over 75% are singletons. The sample was PBMCs. These receptors originate from a middle-aged man with head and neck cancer.

The rearrangement joins TRBV15 to TRBJ1-4, with a possible D match to TRBD1 (6 bases). This CDR3 has 15 amino acids. Trimming shortened V by 0 bases and J by 4 bases, and 9 bases separated the two germline ends. The V gene's germline CDR1 is LNHNV and CDR2 YYDKDF (reference sequence). CDR3 sequence: CATSRDRGDNEKLFF. DNA of the CDR3: TGTGCCACCAGCAGAGACAGGGGCGATAATGAAAAACTGTTTTTT.

This sequence joins TRBV9 and TRBJ2-1; no clear D gene. V was pared by 4 bases and J by 0 bases, with 14 bases between. The CDR3 is made up of 16 amino acids. Germline V CDR1 and CDR2: SGDLS, YYNGEE. The chain's CDR3 is CASSYLGLSSYNEQFF. The CDR3 DNA is TGTGCCAGCAGCTACTTAGGGTTAAGCTCCTACAATGAGCAGTTCTTC.

A note on this clone: The junction departs from the called germline gene at one end, perhaps through a read error. The chain carries TRBV19 and TRBJ1-1; 11 positions agree with TRBD1. CDR1 is LNHDA and CDR2 is SQIVND in the germline V gene (reference sequence). The length of the CDR3 is 14 residues. The CDR3 spells CASSPSPGQGVMGF. CDR3 nucleotides: TGTGCCAGTAGTCCCTCCCCGGGACAGGGGGTAATGGGGTTT.

The chain uses TRBV6-1 and TRBJ2-3; 7 positions match TRBD1. The junction had 6 bases not matched to a gene; V was cut back by 1 base and J by 2 bases. Germline V gives CDR1 MNHNS, CDR2 SASEGT. This CDR3 spans 16 amino acids. The CDR3 bases are TGTGCCAGCAGTGAAGATACAGGGGCGTCCACAGATACGCAGTATTTT. It codes for CASSEDTGASTDTQYF.